This T cell receptor (beta chain) was found in a study of control samples from healthy donors and cancer patients. This clone was detected only a few times. Some clones are missing from TCRdb's copy, which holds only in-frame ones; the method was immunoSEQ multiplex PCR. Of about 130,000 clones listed, just over 90% are singletons. This TCR came from a man aged 50 to 59 with head and neck cancer. Sequenced: PBMCs.

For the CDR3, the DNA is TGTGCCAGTAGTATGGGGTGGAATCAGCCCCAGCATTTT. This gives the protein CASSMGWNQPQHF. The chain recombines TRBV19 with TRBJ1-5; D unclear. The CDR3 totals 13 residues. Germline values: CDR1 LNHDA, CDR2 SQIVND (reference sequence). The V end was cut by 3 bases, the J end by 4 bases, with 7 bases between.